This TCR beta chain was sequenced during a study of CD8+CD57+ T cells in acquired aplastic anemia. Study-wide background: Yields of DNA that came from sorted CD4+ and CD8+ cells averaged about 3 ug.

CD8+CD57+ cell expansion, shown by flow cytometry, had occurred in the patients selected for sequencing. Trimming removed 5 bases from V and 4 bases from J, with 13 bases in between. CDR3 length equals 14 residues. Germline V gives CDR1 LNHDA, CDR2 SQIVND (reference sequence). Both TCR beta VDJ combination and CDR3 sequence profiling were carried out. Genomic DNA was the template for this profiling. TCRdb passed the reads through MiXCR, listing each CDR3 protein once. The repertoire has a few hundred thousand distinct CDR3 sequences, 50% to 65% of them found once; the top ten carry 1.3%. The V call is TRBV19, the J call TRBJ2-3; D might be TRBD2 (6 bases). The sequencing sample was made of sorted CD4+, CD8+, or CD8+CD57+ T cells (not recorded which) from PBMCs. The TCR sequence derives from a human donor with aplastic anemia. CDR3 sequence (DNA): TGTGCCAGTAGTTGGGAGGTTAGCGCAGATACGCAGTATTTT. Residues: CASSWEVSADTQYF.